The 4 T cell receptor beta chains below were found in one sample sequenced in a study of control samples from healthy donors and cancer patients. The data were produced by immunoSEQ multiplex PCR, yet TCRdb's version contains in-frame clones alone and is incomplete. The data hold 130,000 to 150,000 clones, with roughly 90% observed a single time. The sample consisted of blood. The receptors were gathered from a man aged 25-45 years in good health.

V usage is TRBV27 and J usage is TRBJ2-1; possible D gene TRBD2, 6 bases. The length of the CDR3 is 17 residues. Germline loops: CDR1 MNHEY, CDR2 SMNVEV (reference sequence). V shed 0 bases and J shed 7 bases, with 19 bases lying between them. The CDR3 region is CASSLSSEGLANNEQFF. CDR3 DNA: TGTGCCAGCAGTTTATCGTCGGAGGGGCTAGCGAATAATGAGCAGTTCTTC.

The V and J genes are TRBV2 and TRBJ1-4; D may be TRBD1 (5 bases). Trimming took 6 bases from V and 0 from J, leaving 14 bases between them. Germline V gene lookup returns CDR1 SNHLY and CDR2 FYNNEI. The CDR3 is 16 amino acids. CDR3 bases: TGTGCCAGCAGGGGGCTTACAGCCGCAACTAATGAAAAACTGTTTTTT. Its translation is CASRGLTAATNEKLFF.

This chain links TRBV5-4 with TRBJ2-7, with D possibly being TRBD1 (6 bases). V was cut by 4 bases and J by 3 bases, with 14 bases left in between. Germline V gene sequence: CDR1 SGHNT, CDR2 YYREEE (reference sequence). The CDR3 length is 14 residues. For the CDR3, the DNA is TGTGCCAGCAGCCCCGGGACATCCGTCTACGAGCAGTACTTC. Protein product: CASSPGTSVYEQYF.

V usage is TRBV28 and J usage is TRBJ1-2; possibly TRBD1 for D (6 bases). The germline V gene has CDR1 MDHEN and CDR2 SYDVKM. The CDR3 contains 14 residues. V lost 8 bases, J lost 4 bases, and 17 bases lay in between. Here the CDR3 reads CASGLDRWSYGYTF. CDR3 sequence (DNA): TGTGCCAGCGGGCTGGACAGATGGTCCTATGGCTACACCTTC.